This T cell receptor beta chain is from a study of T cells in Graves' hyperthyroidism and ophthalmopathy. General study results and limits: Also found in blood were most expanded thyroid clonotypes above 0.001.

This clonotype came up many times. Its specificity is unknown. TCR beta CDR3 sequences were amplified from RNA transcripts. The primer set for the first-round RT-PCR of the TCR CDR3 was HTBI. TCRdb reanalysed the multiplex PCR reads using MiXCR and keeps one entry per CDR3 protein. This table holds more than 500,000 distinct CDR3 sequences, roughly 16% found once. CDR3 length: 17 amino acids. Trimming stripped 6 bases from V and 3 bases from J, with 23 bases between. This rearrangement joins TRBV12-3 or TRBV12-4 to TRBJ1-1, with D tentatively TRBD1 (6 bases). The sequenced sample consisted of blood. The receptor's source is a woman in her twenties or thirties with Graves' ophthalmopathy. CDR3 protein: CASRTKTNRVWYTEAFF. CDR3 DNA: TGTGCCAGCAGAACCAAAACCAACAGGGTCTGGTACACTGAAGCTTTCTTT.